This is a list of T cell receptor beta chains from one sample in a study of cytomegalovirus exposure and HLA in healthy donors. Profiled with immunoSEQ multiplex PCR; TCRdb holds only in-frame clones, not every one. The sample lists about 65,000 clones; 62% were seen once. The sequenced sample was PBMCs. All receptors derive from a man aged 30 to 45 in good health and CMV-seronegative. Each CDR3 is given with its conserved first and last residue. Fields, in order: clone size, J gene, D gene, V gene, CDR3 length, CDR3 DNA, CDR3 protein. A D gene is named only where the DNA matches it firmly. Not every row has a clone size; where given, it reads once, few, many or a size class.

-	TRBJ2-5	TRBD1	TRBV11-2	14	TGTGCCAGCAGCCCGGGGACAGGGGAAGAGACCCAGTACTTC	CASSPGTGEETQYF
-	TRBJ1-5	-	TRBV6-5	15	TGTGCCAGCAGGCCCGACTGGACTTCCAATCAGCCCCAGCATTTT	CASRPDWTSNQPQHF
-	TRBJ2-3	TRBD2	TRBV5-4	17	TGTGCCAGCAGCCTTAAGATCATAGCGGGGAGCACAGATACGCAGTATTTT	CASSLKIIAGSTDTQYF
-	TRBJ2-7	TRBD1	TRBV29-1	13	TGCAGCGTTGCCGTGACAGGGGCCTACGAGCAGTACTTC	CSVAVTGAYEQYF
-	TRBJ2-7	TRBD1	TRBV5-6	12	TGTGCCAGCAGCTCCGGGACAGCATTTCAGTACTTC	CASSSGTAFQYF
-	TRBJ2-1	-	TRBV6-4	16	TGTGCCAGCAGTGACTCGGGACGGGGTGGGAGGAATGAGCAGTTCTTC	CASSDSGRGGRNEQFF
-	TRBJ2-3	TRBD2	TRBV7-6	12	TGTGCCAGCAGCTCCCTAGCGGGGCTCATGTATTTT	CASSSLAGLMYF
-	TRBJ1-6	-	TRBV30	13	TGTGCCTGGGGGAGGGCGCCGTCCTCACCCCTCCACTTT	CAWGRAPSSPLHF
-	TRBJ1-1	-	TRBV5-1	13	TGCGCCAGCAGTTCATTCCCGAACACTGAAGCTTTCTTT	CASSSFPNTEAFF
-	TRBJ1-3	TRBD1	TRBV4-1	16	TGCGCCAGCAGCCATGCCGGGACAGACTCTGGAAACACCATATATTTT	CASSHAGTDSGNTIYF
few	TRBJ2-1	TRBD1	TRBV7-9	12	TGTGCCAGCAGCCAGGGGGCCAAGGAGCAGTTCTTC	CASSQGAKEQFF